This T cell receptor beta chain was obtained from a study of blood T cell repertoires in COVID-19. Study-wide context: PBMCs, B-cell-depleted T cells, or T cells were the source of the cDNA or gDNA that made up the material.

Original processing notes: Reference gene primer amplification gave nucleated cell count estimates. Libraries were prepared by immunoSEQ multiplex PCR; TCRdb keeps only in-frame clonotypes and omits some of them. D and trimming were read from the DNA, whereas the V and J calls and clone size are those reported in that table. The sample consists of about 36,000 clones, around four fifths of them appearing once. The CDR3 runs 16 residues. Germline assignment: CDR1 SGHVS and CDR2 FNYEAQ. Unmatched junction bases numbered 7, after V lost 1 base and J lost 6 bases. V and J are TRBV7-6 and TRBJ2-1, with 9 bases fitting TRBD2. The sample was peripheral blood. The sequence derives from a human donor in a cohort sampled during active COVID-19. The CDR3 reads CASSLDAGLAANEQFF. CDR3 bases: TGTGCCAGCAGCTTAGATGCGGGACTAGCAGCCAATGAGCAGTTCTTC.